Below are 30 T cell receptor beta chains sequenced from a single sample in a study of blood T cell repertoires in COVID-19. TCRdb's copy holds only in-frame clones and misses some; the assay was immunoSEQ multiplex PCR. The sample shows approximately 300,000 clones, around 82% of them seen only once. Sequenced sample: peripheral blood. The receptors here all came from a woman aged 50 to 60 with acute or convalescent COVID-19.

The chain employs TRBV6-1 and TRBJ1-2, with TRBD1 matching 9 bases. V shed 3 bases and J 5 bases; nucleotides not matched to a gene: 13. The CDR3 is made up of 17 amino acids. CDR1 is MNHNS, CDR2 SASEGT, per germline. The CDR3 bases are TGTGCCAGCAGTGACCCGCTACGCAGACAGGGGGTATATGGCTACACCTTC. The encoded protein is CASSDPLRRQGVYGYTF.

The chain links TRBV30 to TRBJ2-3; no clear D. The CDR3 sequence is 12 residues long. V shed 2 bases and J shed 6 bases, with 9 bases lying between them. Germline loops: CDR1 GTSNPN, CDR2 SVGIG (reference sequence). DNA of the CDR3: TGTGCCTGGAGTCTTTTGTTGGATACGCAGTATTTT. Translated, it gives CAWSLLLDTQYF.

This clone was detected once. The chain recombines TRBV6-4 with TRBJ2-4; the match to TRBD2 covers 9 bases. Unmatched junction bases numbered 10, after V lost 1 base and J lost 9 bases. This CDR3 is 16 amino acids long. The germline V gene has CDR1 MRHNA and CDR2 SNTAGT. The CDR3 here is CASSDYPGTSPGIQYF. CDR3 DNA: TGTGCCAGCAGTGACTACCCAGGGACTAGCCCCGGCATTCAGTACTTC.

The gene calls are TRBV3-1 (or the pseudogene TRBV3-2) and TRBJ2-7; D is ambiguous. Trimming took 6 bases from V and 1 from J, leaving 7 bases between them. There are 12 residues in the CDR3. The germline CDR1 and CDR2 sequences are LGHDT and YNNKEL (reference sequence). CDR3 amino acids: CASSLGSYEQYV. CDR3 in DNA: TGTGCCAGCAGTCTCGGGTCCTACGAGCAGTACGTC.

The genes are TRBV7-8 and TRBJ2-1; no definite D call. Germline assignment: CDR1 SGHVS and CDR2 FQNEAQ. The CDR3 has 15 residues. Trimming took off 2 bases at V and 0 bases at J, with 8 bases between the two ends. The CDR3 spells CASSLQVSSYNEQFF. The CDR3 DNA reads as TGTGCCAGCAGCTTACAGGTTAGCTCCTACAATGAGCAGTTCTTC. Drawing the rest from reference TRBV7-8 and TRBJ2-1, the complete variable domain is GAGVSQSPRYKVAKRGQDVALRCDPISGHVSLFWYQQALGQGPEFLTYFQNEAQLDKSGLPSDRFFAERPEGSVSTLKIQRTQQEDSAVYLCASSLQVSSYNEQFFGPGTRLTVL.

This chain joins TRBV7-9 and TRBJ1-1; D gene unclear. The CDR3 is 13 residues long. Germline V gene data show CDR1 as SEHNR and CDR2 as FQNEAQ (reference sequence). Trimming removed 1 base at V and 1 base at J, with 4 bases between. The CDR3 loop reads CASSLVQNTEAFF. The CDR3, as DNA: TGTGCCAGCAGCTTAGTCCAGAACACTGAAGCTTTCTTT.

This clone turned up a few times. The genes are TRBV6-5 and TRBJ2-7; D might be TRBD1 (6 bases). The CDR3 length is 13 residues. V was cut by 7 bases and J by 3 bases, with 13 bases left in between. Germline lookup yields CDR1 MNHEY and CDR2 SVGAGI. The CDR3 DNA follows: TGTGCCAGCAACCCGGGCAGGGGCTACGAGCAGTACTTC. This sequence encodes CASNPGRGYEQYF.

J is TRBJ2-7 and V is TRBV6-6; D gene uncertain. This CDR3 is 13 amino acids long. V was clipped by 0 bases and J by 3 bases, with 6 bases between them. From germline, CDR1 is MNHNY and CDR2 SVGAGI (reference sequence). CDR3 region: CASSYSGSYEQYF. The CDR3 DNA reads TGTGCCAGCAGTTACTCGGGCAGCTACGAGCAGTACTTC.

CDR3 region: CASKSFSGNTIYF. CDR3 bases: TGTGCCAGCAAGAGTTTCTCTGGAAACACCATATATTTT. The rearrangement uses TRBV6-5 and TRBJ1-3; D ambiguous. V dropped 7 bases and J dropped 0 bases, with 7 bases sitting between them. Per the germline V gene, CDR1 is MNHEY and CDR2 is SVGAGI. There are 13 residues in the CDR3.

This chain connects TRBV10-3 to TRBJ2-2; D is undetermined. The V gene's germline CDR1 is ENHRY and CDR2 SYGVKD. This CDR3 spans 15 amino acids. The ends were cut back, 10 bases at V and 2 bases at J, with 17 bases in the middle. In DNA form, the CDR3 reads TGTGCCACCTCCCAGGATTCCGGAAACACCGGGGAGCTGTTTTTT. It encodes CATSQDSGNTGELFF.

This clone was seen just once. V usage is TRBV7-9 and J usage is TRBJ1-1; maybe TRBD1 (5 bases). The CDR3 sequence is 14 residues long. V lost 0 bases and J lost 2, with 7 bases in between. Germline CDR1 is SEHNR and CDR2 is FQNEAQ (reference sequence). CDR3 sequence reads: CASSLAQGNTEAFF. For the CDR3, the DNA is TGTGCCAGCAGCTTAGCGCAGGGTAACACTGAAGCTTTCTTT.

The CDR3 region is CASSQEWSYNEQFF. The DNA of the CDR3 is TGCGCCAGCAGCCAGGAGTGGTCCTACAATGAGCAGTTCTTC. The chain carries TRBV4-3 and TRBJ2-1; D gene ambiguous. V dropped 3 bases and J dropped 1 base, with 7 bases sitting between them. The CDR3 sequence is 14 residues long. Germline assignment: CDR1 LGHNA and CDR2 YSLEER.

The rearrangement joins TRBV5-1 to TRBJ2-5; 10 bases map to TRBD2. This CDR3 contains 17 residues. CDR1 SGHRS and CDR2 YFSETQ come from the germline V gene. Trimming took 0 bases from V and 2 from J; bases not matched to a gene: 7. CDR3 loop: CASSLVASGGLQETQYF. CDR3 nucleotides: TGCGCCAGCAGCTTGGTGGCTAGCGGGGGTTTACAAGAGACCCAGTACTTC.

V gene TRBV27 combines with J gene TRBJ2-7; D gene unclear. In germline, CDR1 is MNHEY, CDR2 SMNVEV (reference sequence). The germline V and J ends were trimmed by 5 bases and 3 bases, with 14 bases remaining between them. The CDR3 extends over 14 amino acids. The CDR3 sequence is CASSPGGQFYEQYV. CDR3 DNA sequence: TGTGCCAGCAGTCCCGGCGGCCAGTTCTACGAGCAGTACGTC.

The chain recombines TRBV27 with TRBJ2-1, with D uncertain. The CDR3 sequence is 15 residues long. The V end lost 1 base, the J end lost 5 bases, and 12 bases lay between the germline ends. Germline loops: CDR1 MNHEY, CDR2 SMNVEV (reference sequence). CDR3 bases: TGTGCCAGCAGTTTATTTGCAGGCCCCAACAATGAGCAGTTCTTC. It specifies CASSLFAGPNNEQFF.

The chain joins TRBV5-1 to TRBJ1-5, with D perhaps TRBD1 (6 bases). V lost 0 bases and J 7 bases, leaving 14 bases between the germline ends. The CDR3 totals 15 residues. Looked up from germline, CDR1 is SGHRS and CDR2 is YFSETQ. The CDR3 region has the DNA TGCGCCAGCAGCTTGGAGGGGGGGGCGGAACAGCCCCAGCATTTT. Translation gives CASSLEGGAEQPQHF.

The rearrangement uses TRBV19 and TRBJ2-2, with a possible D match to TRBD1 (5 bases). V gave up 1 base and J gave up 1 base, with 10 bases separating them. There are 16 residues in the CDR3. Germline CDR1 and CDR2: LNHDA and SQIVND (reference sequence). The CDR3 here is CASSIVGAVNTGELFF. The DNA for the CDR3 is TGTGCCAGTAGTATAGTTGGGGCCGTGAACACCGGGGAGCTGTTTTTT.

This clone has only one observation. The chain uses TRBV3-1 (or the pseudogene TRBV3-2) and TRBJ2-2; TRBD2 might be the D (6 bases). Germline CDR1 reads LGHDT; CDR2 reads YNNKEL (reference sequence). V was clipped by 7 bases and J by 2 bases, with 11 bases between them. This CDR3 has 14 amino acids. The DNA of the CDR3 is TGTGCCAGCAAAGGGACTGTAAACACCGGGGAGCTGTTTTTT. This translates into CASKGTVNTGELFF.

This rearrangement joins TRBV5-4 to TRBJ1-6; no firm D call. V shed 5 bases and J shed 7 bases, with 7 bases lying between them. The CDR3 covers 12 residues. Germline V gives CDR1 SGHNT, CDR2 YYREEE (reference sequence). The CDR3 here is CASRAENSPLHF. The CDR3 DNA reads TGTGCCAGCAGGGCGGAGAATTCACCCCTCCACTTT.

The chain employs TRBV3-1 (or the pseudogene TRBV3-2) and TRBJ2-5; 8 bases align to TRBD1. Germline V gene data show CDR1 as LGHDT and CDR2 as YNNKEL (reference sequence). Trimming at V came to 6 bases and at J to 4 bases, leaving 7 bases not matched to a gene. This CDR3 is 14 amino acids long. The CDR3, as DNA: TGTGCCAGCAGGCGGCAGGGGGCTGGAGAGACCCAGTACTTC. This gives the protein CASRRQGAGETQYF.

CDR3 sequence reads: CASSDDRAYGYTF. CDR3 nucleotide sequence: TGTGCCAGCAGTGACGACAGGGCCTATGGCTACACCTTC. V is TRBV25-1 and J is TRBJ1-2; 7 bases are a match to TRBD1. V shed 3 bases and J 4 bases; nucleotides not matched to a gene: 2. CDR3 length: 13 residues. Germline loops: CDR1 MGHDK, CDR2 SYGVNS.

This rearrangement joins TRBV15 to TRBJ1-1, with TRBD1 matching 10 bases. The junction had 7 bases not matched to a gene; V was cut back by 3 bases and J by 3 bases. The CDR3 runs to 16 residues. The germline V gene encodes CDR1 LNHNV and CDR2 YYDKDF (reference sequence). CDR3 nucleotides: TGTGCCACCAGCAGGACAACCGGACAGGGGGACACTGAAGCTTTCTTT. Translation gives CATSRTTGQGDTEAFF. Drawing the rest from reference TRBV15 and TRBJ1-1, the complete variable domain is DAMVIQNPRYQVTQFGKPVTLSCSQTLNHNVMYWYQQKSSQAPKLLFHYYDKDFNNEADTPDNFQSRRPNTSFCFLDIRSPGLGDTAMYLCATSRTTGQGDTEAFFGQGTRLTVV.

The chain carries TRBV29-1 and TRBJ2-5, with D maybe TRBD2 (6 bases). Trimming pared 7 bases from V and 2 bases from J, leaving 11 bases between. This CDR3 is built from 12 residues. The germline CDR1 and CDR2 sequences are SQVTM and ANQGSEA. Written as DNA, the CDR3 is TGCAGCGCCCTGGAGGGTCAAGAGACCCAGTACTTC. Its translation is CSALEGQETQYF.

The chain combines TRBV6-1 with TRBJ1-6; D possibly corresponds to TRBD1 (5 bases). This CDR3 spans 16 amino acids. The germline gives CDR1 MNHNS, CDR2 SASEGT. The ends were cut back, 4 bases at V and 6 bases at J, with 16 bases in the middle. CDR3 DNA sequence: TGTGCCAGCAGTGGGCCCCCAGGGATTCTTAATTCACCCCTCCACTTT. Encoded protein: CASSGPPGILNSPLHF.

The chain combines TRBV3-1 (or the pseudogene TRBV3-2) with TRBJ2-5, with 12 bases fitting TRBD2. V gave up 8 bases and J gave up 3 bases; unmatched junction bases: 1. The CDR3 is 13 residues long. From germline, CDR1 is LGHDT and CDR2 YNNKEL (reference sequence). DNA of the CDR3: TGTGCCAGCTCTAGCGGGGGGGAAGAGACCCAGTACTTC. Protein sequence: CASSSGGEETQYF.

This clone was seen a few times. Other DNA sequences of this sample code for an identical CDR3. The gene calls are TRBV2 and TRBJ1-5; D remains unclear. The germline V and J ends were trimmed by 6 bases and 4 bases, with 4 bases remaining between them. The germline CDR1 and CDR2 sequences are SNHLY and FYNNEI. This CDR3 is built from 11 residues. The CDR3 nucleotides read TGTGCCAGCAGCCTGAATCAGCCCCAGCATTTT. This sequence encodes CASSLNQPQHF.

V is TRBV3-1 (or the pseudogene TRBV3-2) and J is TRBJ2-5; the match to TRBD2 covers 8 bases. Germline V gives CDR1 LGHDT, CDR2 YNNKEL (reference sequence). V shed 2 bases and J 5 bases; nucleotides not matched to a gene: 4. The CDR3 covers 14 residues. CDR3 nucleotide sequence: TGTGCCAGCAGCCAACCGGGGGGGTCCGAGACCCAGTACTTC. This codes for CASSQPGGSETQYF.

This chain links TRBV19 with TRBJ1-2; a possible D gene is TRBD1 (5 bases). The CDR3 contains 14 residues. V was shortened by 4 bases and J by 4 bases, with 13 bases between the two germline ends. Looked up from germline, CDR1 is LNHDA and CDR2 is SQIVND (reference sequence). The CDR3 loop is CASSRAGNSYGYTF. Written as DNA, the CDR3 is TGTGCCAGTAGTAGGGCAGGGAACTCCTATGGCTACACCTTC.

V and J are TRBV19 and TRBJ2-5, with a weak D call TRBD2 (6 bases). This CDR3 is 14 amino acids long. Germline CDR1 LNHDA, CDR2 SQIVND (reference sequence). Trimming shortened V by 6 bases and J by 5 bases, and 16 bases separated the two germline ends. The CDR3 region has the DNA TGTGCCAGTAGGGCCTTCGCCAGCGGGGAGACCCAGTACTTC. It specifies CASRAFASGETQYF.

The sample holds one count of this clone. The genes are TRBV5-6 and TRBJ1-2; possibly TRBD1 for D (6 bases). The CDR3 length is 13 residues. V was cut by 5 bases and J by 8 bases, with 16 bases left in between. Germline-derived CDR1 and CDR2 are SGHDT and YYEEEE. CDR3 bases: TGTGCCAGCAGTCCTGACAGGATTCGGGGCTACACCTTC. Protein product: CASSPDRIRGYTF. The full variable domain, rest sourced from reference TRBV5-6 and TRBJ1-2, is DAGVTQSPTHLIKTRGQQVTLRCSPKSGHDTVSWYQQALGQGPQFIFQYYEEEERQRGNFPDRFSGHQFPNYSSELNVNALLLGDSALYLCASSPDRIRGYTFGSGTRLTVV.